This TCR beta chain was captured in a study of T cell responses to AZD1222 COVID-19 vaccine. Broader study findings: It was only a handful of AZD1222 recipients who were seropositive at baseline. In all cases, repertoires were sampled only after the peak T cell response.

Here immunoSEQ multiplex PCR was the method, and the copy in TCRdb shows in-frame clones only, minus some. The sample includes 120,000 or so clones, about 90% seen only once; the top ten take approximately 1.1%. With regard to this clone: The antigen is unknown.

Sample: peripheral blood, taken on day 0 of AZD1222 vaccination. The receptor comes from an adult in good health.

The CDR3 here is CASSFGHNNYGYTF. The CDR3 nucleotides read TGTGCCAGCAGTTTCGGGCACAATAACTATGGCTACACCTTC. The chain has TRBV28 and TRBJ1-2; no reliable D call. Germline CDR1 and CDR2: MDHEN and SYDVKM. CDR3 length: 14 amino acids. V was cut by 3 bases and J by 1 base, with 9 bases left in between.